The 30 T cell receptor beta chains below all came from one sample that was sequenced in a study of shared clonotypes between healthy human individuals. Generated by immunoSEQ multiplex PCR, the TCRdb table keeps only in-frame clones and is missing some. This sample has millions of clones, with 85% to 95% found just once. The material sequenced was naive CD4+ T cells sorted from blood. Stated subset: CD45RA+ positively selected. These receptors were collected from a young man in good health.

This chain uses TRBV11-2 with TRBJ2-1, with D maybe TRBD1 (5 bases). This CDR3 contains 16 residues. The V end was cut by 2 bases, the J end by 0 bases, with 11 bases between. Germline values: CDR1 SGHAT, CDR2 FQNNGV. The CDR3 sequence is CASSLSGAGSYNEQFF. The CDR3 nucleotides are TGTGCCAGCAGCTTATCTGGGGCCGGCTCCTACAATGAGCAGTTCTTC.

This chain joins TRBV27 and TRBJ2-7; 16 nucleotides match TRBD2. The CDR3 extends over 18 amino acids. Germline-derived CDR1 and CDR2 are MNHEY and SMNVEV (reference sequence). V shed 4 bases and J 3 bases; nucleotides not matched to a gene: 9. DNA of the CDR3: TGTGCCAGCAGTTCCACCGGGACTAGCGGGAGGGCCCGCTACGAGCAGTACTTC. It is translated as CASSSTGTSGRARYEQYF.

The chain couples TRBV6-1 to TRBJ1-1; D is ambiguous. V dropped 4 bases and J dropped 1 base, with 13 bases sitting between them. The V gene's germline CDR1 is MNHNS and CDR2 SASEGT. The CDR3 has 15 amino acids. This chain's CDR3 is CASSAEGLGNTEAFF. In DNA form, the CDR3 reads TGTGCCAGCAGTGCCGAAGGGCTGGGGAACACTGAAGCTTTCTTT.

The rearrangement uses TRBV6-5 and TRBJ1-6; 7 bases are a match to TRBD1. The CDR3 has 13 residues. With V trimmed by 6 bases and J by 12 bases, 8 bases remained unmatched. Germline V gene sequence: CDR1 MNHEY, CDR2 SVGAGI. For the CDR3, the DNA is TGTGCCAGCAGGGAACAGGGGTTAAAACCCCTCCACTTT. It codes for CASREQGLKPLHF.

V usage is TRBV10-2 and J usage is TRBJ1-6, with 9 bases fitting TRBD1. CDR3 length: 13 residues. Unmatched junction bases numbered 2, after V lost 7 bases and J lost 7 bases. Germline V CDR1 and CDR2: WSHSY, SAAADI. The CDR3 DNA follows: TGCGCCAGCACGGGACAGGGCAATTCACCCCTCCACTTT. Amino acids: CASTGQGNSPLHF.

This chain uses TRBV2 with TRBJ2-3; no definite D call. V shed 10 bases and J shed 0 bases, with 5 bases lying between them. From germline, CDR1 is SNHLY and CDR2 FYNNEI. The CDR3 is made up of 11 amino acids. The CDR3 spells CATSSTDTQYF. The CDR3 region has the DNA TGTGCCACCTCTAGCACAGATACGCAGTATTTT.

As to this clone: A read error may explain this, as a much larger clone is one base away. The V call is TRBV7-9, the J call TRBJ1-1; 7 bases are a match to TRBD1. This CDR3 comprises 14 residues. After removal of 5 bases from V and 1 base from J, the junction contained 4 bases not matched to a gene. Germline CDR1 and CDR2: SEHNR and FQNEAQ (reference sequence). The CDR3 coding sequence is TGTGCCAGCAGCCAAGACAGGGAGAACACTGAAGCTTTCTTT. Encoded protein: CASSQDRENTEAFF.

V and J are TRBV12-5 and TRBJ2-7, with 10 nucleotides matching TRBD1. Losses at the gene ends were 7 bases for V and 5 bases for J; bases not matched to a gene: 8. This CDR3 has 14 residues. CDR1 is LGHNT and CDR2 is FRNRAP in the germline V gene. The CDR3 nucleotides are TGTGCTAGTGACCCGGGACAGGGGCTTCACGAGCAGTACTTC. Protein: CASDPGQGLHEQYF.

This clone was seen just once. This CDR3 is CASESRGRGNQPQHF. In nucleotides, the CDR3 is TGTGCCAGCGAAAGCCGGGGCCGGGGCAATCAGCCCCAGCATTTT. The gene calls are TRBV19 and TRBJ1-5, with D perhaps TRBD1 (5 bases). CDR3 length equals 15 residues. CDR1 and CDR2 (germline): LNHDA, SQIVND (reference sequence). V was trimmed by 9 bases and J by 2 bases, leaving 17 bases between them.

This chain uses TRBV6-1 with TRBJ2-7; D ambiguous. CDR3 length: 13 amino acids. Germline lookup yields CDR1 MNHNS and CDR2 SASEGT. V lost 5 bases to trimming and J lost 0 bases, with 8 bases between them. The CDR3: CASSYTSSYEQYF. The CDR3 bases are TGTGCCAGCAGTTATACCAGCTCCTACGAGCAGTACTTC.

The chain recombines TRBV7-2 with TRBJ1-6; no clear D. Germline V lookup: CDR1 SGHTA, CDR2 FQGNSA. Trimming stripped 4 bases from V and 5 bases from J, with 3 bases between. The CDR3 is 12 amino acids. The CDR3 loop is CASSSDNSPLHF. The CDR3, as DNA: TGTGCCAGCAGCTCAGATAATTCACCCCTCCACTTT.

CDR3 region: CASSFEVNEKLFF. CDR3 nucleotides: TGTGCCAGCAGCTTTGAGGTTAATGAAAAACTGTTTTTT. The V gene is TRBV5-6, the J gene TRBJ1-4, with D uncertain. Germline V gene sequence: CDR1 SGHDT, CDR2 YYEEEE. V was clipped by 2 bases and J by 4 bases, with 6 bases between them. This CDR3 spans 13 amino acids.

The chain has TRBV5-4 and TRBJ2-1, with TRBD1 matching 10 bases. CDR3 length: 16 amino acids. The V gene end was trimmed by 4 bases and the J gene end by 10 bases; junction bases not matched to a gene: 14. CDR1 and CDR2 from the germline V gene are SGHNT and YYREEE (reference sequence). CDR3 protein: CASSPGGGQGDLEQFF. In DNA, the CDR3 is TGTGCCAGCAGCCCGGGTGGAGGACAGGGGGATTTAGAGCAGTTCTTC.

The V gene is TRBV10-3, the J gene TRBJ2-6, with no clear D. Germline CDR1 is ENHRY and CDR2 is SYGVKD. The CDR3 spans 15 residues. V was shortened by 3 bases and J by 0 bases, with 6 bases between the two germline ends. CDR3: CAISDEVSGANVLTF. CDR3 in DNA: TGTGCCATCAGTGACGAGGTCTCTGGGGCCAACGTCCTGACTTTC.

The rearrangement joins TRBV7-9 to TRBJ2-6; D is unclear. The CDR3 totals 17 residues. CDR1 is SEHNR, CDR2 FQNEAQ, per germline (reference sequence). V was shortened by 2 bases and J by 1 base, with 12 bases between the two germline ends. In nucleotides, the CDR3 is TGTGCCAGCAGCTTATTGCTATACACTTCTGGGGCCAACGTCCTGACTTTC. Protein sequence: CASSLLLYTSGANVLTF.

The CDR3 nucleotides are TGTGCCAGCAGCTTGGCTGGAGGGGGCTCGGTTCAGCCCCAGCATTTT. This gives the protein CASSLAGGGSVQPQHF. The rearrangement links TRBV5-6 to TRBJ1-5; 7 nucleotides align to TRBD1. Looked up from germline, CDR1 is SGHDT and CDR2 is YYEEEE. The CDR3 covers 16 residues. The trim removed 0 bases at V and 6 bases at J, leaving 9 bases unmatched.

A single count supports this clone. The chain joins TRBV12-1 to TRBJ2-1. TRBV12-1 is designated a pseudogene. The CDR3 loop spans 15 amino acids. CDR3 sequence: CASSFARGRENEQFF. The CDR3 region has the DNA TGTGCCAGCAGCTTTGCCCGGGGGCGTGAAAATGAGCAGTTCTTC.

The genes are TRBV10-3 and TRBJ2-3, with D uncertain. V gave up 5 bases and J gave up 4 bases, with 10 bases separating them. The CDR3 is 13 residues long. CDR1 ENHRY and CDR2 SYGVKD come from the germline V gene. The CDR3 spells CAISPTGPDTQYF. Written as DNA, the CDR3 is TGTGCCATCAGTCCGACTGGCCCAGATACGCAGTATTTT.

J is TRBJ2-7 and V is TRBV13, with D unresolved. The CDR3 contains 11 residues. V was pared by 1 base and J by 7 bases, with 5 bases between. From germline, CDR1 is PRHDT and CDR2 FYEKMQ (reference sequence). CDR3 amino acids: CASSLEYEQYF. The CDR3 nucleotides read TGTGCCAGCAGCTTAGAATATGAGCAGTACTTC.

The chain recombines TRBV19 with TRBJ2-7; 8 bases fit TRBD2. The germline CDR1 and CDR2 sequences are LNHDA and SQIVND (reference sequence). V gave up 3 bases and J gave up 3 bases; unmatched junction bases: 4. The CDR3 contains 14 residues. CDR3 sequence reads: CASSMTSVVYEQYF. The CDR3 DNA sequence: TGTGCCAGTAGTATGACTAGCGTTGTCTACGAGCAGTACTTC.

This chain joins TRBV7-2 and TRBJ2-7; 7 bases line up with TRBD2. The CDR3 loop spans 15 amino acids. With V trimmed by 6 bases and J by 7 bases, 15 bases remained unmatched. Germline CDR1 SGHTA, CDR2 FQGNSA. The CDR3 loop is CASRLSRERVREQYF. The CDR3 DNA is TGTGCCAGCAGGCTATCGCGGGAGCGCGTCCGTGAGCAGTACTTC. The whole variable domain, filled in from reference TRBV7-2 and TRBJ2-7, reads GAGVSQSPSNKVTEKGKDVELRCDPISGHTALYWYRQSLGQGLEFLIYFQGNSAPDKSGLPSDRFSAERTGGSVSTLTIQRTQQEDSAVYLCASRLSRERVREQYFGPGTRLTVT.

Comment on this clone: Within the sample, other DNA sequences also encode this same CDR3. The chain links TRBV7-9 to TRBJ2-2; D remains ambiguous. Germline V gives CDR1 SEHNR, CDR2 FQNEAQ (reference sequence). V gave up 4 bases and J gave up 2 bases, with 8 bases separating them. This CDR3 region has 14 residues. The CDR3 here is CASSSPTNTGELFF. Here the CDR3 DNA reads TGTGCCAGCAGCTCTCCGACAAACACCGGGGAGCTGTTTTTT. The entire variable domain, with the rest obtained from reference TRBV7-9 and TRBJ2-2, is as follows: DTGVSQNPRHKITKRGQNVTFRCDPISEHNRLYWYRQTLGQGPEFLTYFQNEAQLEKSRLLSDRFSAERPKGSFSTLEIQRTEQGDSAMYLCASSSPTNTGELFFGEGSRLTVL.

CDR3 loop: CASSFRDSALHF. DNA of the CDR3: TGTGCCAGCAGTTTCCGGGACAGCGCACTCCACTTT. V usage is TRBV6-5 and J usage is TRBJ1-6, with 7 bases fitting TRBD1. V was clipped by 4 bases and J by 16 bases; unmatched bases: 7. The germline V gene encodes CDR1 MNHEY and CDR2 SVGAGI. The CDR3 is 12 amino acids.

The CDR3 DNA sequence: TGTGCCAGCAGCGACGTCTCGGGCTACAATGAGCAGTTCTTC. Translation gives CASSDVSGYNEQFF. This chain connects TRBV6-1 to TRBJ2-1; D unclear. This CDR3 comprises 14 residues. Germline V gene sequence: CDR1 MNHNS, CDR2 SASEGT. Trimming removed 6 bases at V and 3 bases at J, with 12 bases between.

The rearrangement links TRBV18 to TRBJ2-1; TRBD2 aligns across 12 bases. Germline V gene sequence: CDR1 KGHSH, CDR2 LQKENI. V trimming: 3 bases; J trimming: 9 bases; junction bases outside the gene matches: 3. The CDR3 covers 14 residues. CDR3 loop: CASSPLAGGLEQFF. Here the CDR3 DNA reads TGTGCCAGCTCACCCCTAGCGGGGGGGCTTGAGCAGTTCTTC.

The chain links TRBV7-2 to TRBJ2-7, with a weak D call TRBD2 (6 bases). V lost 5 bases and J lost 2, with 13 bases in between. Germline lookup yields CDR1 SGHTA and CDR2 FQGNSA. CDR3 size: 14 residues. CDR3 sequence reads: CASSPQEGAYEQYF. The DNA for the CDR3 is TGTGCCAGCAGCCCTCAGGAGGGCGCCTACGAGCAGTACTTC.

CDR3 DNA sequence: TGCGCCAGCAGCCAACTCACGGGACAGGGGCTTCGGGGGAACTATGGCTACACCTTC. This sequence encodes CASSQLTGQGLRGNYGYTF. The chain combines TRBV4-3 with TRBJ1-2; 10 bases are a match to TRBD1. The CDR3 sequence is 19 residues long. The trim removed 2 bases at V and 2 bases at J, leaving 14 bases unmatched. From germline, CDR1 is LGHNA and CDR2 YSLEER.

This clone was counted once. This sequence joins TRBV18 and TRBJ2-7; 9 bases fit TRBD1. The germline CDR1 and CDR2 sequences are KGHSH and LQKENI. The CDR3 length is 16 residues. V trimming: 3 bases; J trimming: 6 bases; junction bases outside the gene matches: 12. The CDR3 is CASSPTTGTGTLEQYF. CDR3 sequence (DNA): TGTGCCAGCTCACCCACCACCGGGACAGGGACCCTCGAGCAGTACTTC. Full variable domain (remainder filled in from reference TRBV18 and TRBJ2-7): NAGVMQNPRHLVRRRGQEARLRCSPMKGHSHVYWYRQLPEEGLKFMVYLQKENIIDESGMPKERFSAEFPKEGPSILRIQQVVRGDSAAYFCASSPTTGTGTLEQYFGPGTRLTVT.

The chain couples TRBV18 to TRBJ2-7, with D unresolved. Germline V gives CDR1 KGHSH, CDR2 LQKENI. Trimming took 5 bases from V and 6 from J, leaving 14 bases between them. This CDR3 is built from 13 residues. CDR3 residues: CASSRIPRSEQYF. The CDR3, as DNA: TGTGCCAGCTCAAGGATACCCAGGAGCGAGCAGTACTTC.

This sequence joins TRBV28 and TRBJ2-3, with TRBD2 as a possible D gene (6 bases). Germline V gives CDR1 MDHEN, CDR2 SYDVKM. The V gene lost 7 bases and the J gene lost 1 base, with 12 bases spanning the gap. CDR3 length equals 14 residues. In nucleotides, the CDR3 is TGTGCCAGCAATCTAGGAGGGGGCACAGATACGCAGTATTTT. This sequence encodes CASNLGGGTDTQYF.